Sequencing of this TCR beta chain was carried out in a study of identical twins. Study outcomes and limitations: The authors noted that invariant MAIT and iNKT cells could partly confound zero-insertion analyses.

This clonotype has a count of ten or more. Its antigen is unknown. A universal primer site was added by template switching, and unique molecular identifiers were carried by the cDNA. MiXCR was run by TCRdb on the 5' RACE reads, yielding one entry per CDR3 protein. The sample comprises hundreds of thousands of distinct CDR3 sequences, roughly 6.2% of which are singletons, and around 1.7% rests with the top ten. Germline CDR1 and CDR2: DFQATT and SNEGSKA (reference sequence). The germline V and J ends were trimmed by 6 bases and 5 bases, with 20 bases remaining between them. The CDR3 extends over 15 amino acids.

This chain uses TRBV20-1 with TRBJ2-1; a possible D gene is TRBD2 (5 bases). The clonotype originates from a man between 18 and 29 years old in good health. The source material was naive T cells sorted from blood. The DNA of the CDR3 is TGCAGTGCCTTGACGGACGGGAACTTCAACAATGAGCAGTTCTTC. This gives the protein CSALTDGNFNNEQFF.